This T cell receptor (beta chain) came from a study of OX40 agonist ivuxolimab in advanced cancers. Overall study context: The study treated patients with ivuxolimab, an agonistic anti-OX40 (CD134) antibody.

This clone was seen more than once but under ten times. The CDR3 has 14 residues. V was trimmed by 6 bases and J by 4 bases, leaving 16 bases between them. Looked up from germline, CDR1 is SQVTM and CDR2 is ANQGSEA. The data were produced by immunoSEQ multiplex PCR, yet TCRdb's version contains in-frame clones alone and is incomplete. The sample lists about 61,000 clones, approximately 90% occurring once. The sample here was CD4+ or CD8+ T cells sorted from blood, taken in a trial of the OX40 agonist ivuxolimab. The chain uses TRBV29-1 and TRBJ2-1; D assignment may be TRBD1 or TRBD2 (5 bases each). The TCR was taken from an adult with an advanced solid tumor such as melanoma, head and neck, liver or kidney cancer. CDR3 bases: TGCAGCGTGGGGGTAAGGCCCGATTACAATGAGCAGTTCTTC. This translates into CSVGVRPDYNEQFF.